This T cell receptor (beta chain) was found in a study of T cells after yellow fever vaccination. TCRdb redid the calling of the 5' RACE reads with MiXCR, one entry per CDR3 protein. The sample shows about 340,000 distinct CDR3 sequences, around 4.1% of them seen only once. The CDR3 is made up of 14 amino acids. CDR1 is DFQATT, CDR2 SNEGSKA, per germline (reference sequence). V dropped 1 base and J dropped 4 bases, with 13 bases sitting between them. Specimen: PBMCs, collected 5 days after the yellow fever booster vaccination. The receptor comes from a man in his late teens or twenties who received the YFV17D yellow fever vaccine. The V gene is TRBV20-1, the J gene TRBJ1-1; D is perhaps TRBD1 (5 bases). The CDR3 nucleotides are TGCAGTGCTAGAGTGGGGGGTAAGGCCACTGAAGCTTTCTTT. Translation: CSARVGGKATEAFF.